These 5 T cell receptor beta chains share one sample of origin, sequenced in a study of shared clonotypes between healthy human individuals. Libraries were prepared by immunoSEQ multiplex PCR; TCRdb keeps only in-frame clonotypes and omits some of them. The data contain 950,000 to 1,100,000 clones, more than 75% of them seen just once; the ten biggest clones take up roughly 0.55%. Sequences were obtained from memory CD4+ T cells from PBMCs. Subset defined: CD45RA-negative fraction. The receptor source for this set is a man aged 18 to 35 in good health. Some clones in this sample may be carry-over from other donors' samples.

The chain has TRBV27 and TRBJ2-7; TRBD2 aligns across 8 bases. The CDR3 length is 15 residues. Germline V lookup: CDR1 MNHEY, CDR2 SMNVEV (reference sequence). The ends lost 5 bases at V and 5 bases at J; junction bases unmatched: 11. CDR3 sequence: CASSPRGSGANEQYF. The CDR3 bases are TGTGCCAGCAGTCCTCGGGGTAGCGGGGCTAACGAGCAGTACTTC.

The V and J genes are TRBV5-1 and TRBJ1-4; no clear D. Trimming pared 3 bases from V and 5 bases from J, leaving 8 bases between. The V gene's germline CDR1 is SGHRS and CDR2 YFSETQ. The CDR3 is 13 residues long. CDR3 protein: CASSSDGNEKLFF. The CDR3 DNA is TGCGCCAGCAGCTCGGACGGGAATGAAAAACTGTTTTTT.

Comments on this clone: A far larger clone lies a single base away; this is likely a read error. J is TRBJ1-2 and V is TRBV5-6, with TRBD1 as a possible D gene (5 bases). This CDR3 is 13 amino acids long. From germline, CDR1 is SGHDT and CDR2 YYEEEE. Trimming pared 3 bases from V and 0 bases from J, leaving 6 bases between. The CDR3 DNA reads as TGTGCCAGCAGCTCGACAGCTAACTATGGCTACACCTTC. Amino acid sequence: CASSSTANYGYTF.

The rearrangement links TRBV7-2 to TRBJ1-2; 8 bases fit TRBD1. V shed 2 bases and J 6 bases; nucleotides not matched to a gene: 5. This CDR3 contains 14 residues. Germline-derived CDR1 and CDR2 are SGHTA and FQGNSA. CDR3 amino acids: CASSLFRGHDGYTF. Written as DNA, the CDR3 is TGTGCCAGCAGCTTATTCAGGGGGCACGATGGCTACACCTTC.

Points on this clone: A much larger clone differs by one base, so this may be a read error. The chain carries TRBV7-2 and TRBJ2-1; 8 bases match TRBD2. Trimming at V came to 0 bases and at J to 8 bases, leaving 3 bases not matched to a gene. Germline CDR1 reads SGHTA; CDR2 reads FQGNSA. This CDR3 has 14 amino acids. The CDR3 DNA sequence: TGTGCCAGCAGCTTAGCCAGCGGGAGCTATGAGCAGTTCTTC. This encodes CASSLASGSYEQFF.